The 20 T cell receptor beta chains listed next were all sequenced from one sample in a study of blood T cell repertoires in COVID-19. The method was immunoSEQ multiplex PCR; TCRdb's version includes in-frame clones alone and lacks a portion of them. The top ten hold 25% to 35% of the sample, which has around 39,000 clones, 81% seen once. The sample comprised peripheral blood. The receptor source for this set is a man at least 80 years old with active or convalescent COVID-19.

V usage is TRBV28 and J usage is TRBJ2-7; 7 nucleotides align to TRBD1. Germline loops: CDR1 MDHEN, CDR2 SYDVKM. V lost 7 bases and J lost 2; bases outside the gene matches: 8. There are 14 residues in the CDR3. The CDR3 region is CASTAPTGTYEQYF. The CDR3, as DNA: TGTGCCAGCACCGCGCCGACAGGGACCTACGAGCAGTACTTC.

The rearrangement uses TRBV21-1 and TRBJ2-2; the table's D call, TRBD2, was not checked against the DNA. TRBV21-1 is a pseudogene. This CDR3 is 15 amino acids long. The CDR3 nucleotides are TGTGCCAGCAGCACGAGCGGGGCCCGCCCCGGGGAGCTGTTTTTT. Translating gives CASSTSGARPGELFF.

The chain recombines TRBV29-1 with TRBJ1-2; D uncertain. With 5 bases removed from V and 0 bases from J, the gap between germline ends came to 13 bases. Looked up from germline, CDR1 is SQVTM and CDR2 is ANQGSEA. There are 14 residues in the CDR3. CDR3 in DNA: TGCAGCGTTATCCGTGACGGAGCTAACTATGGCTACACCTTC. Encoded protein: CSVIRDGANYGYTF. Using reference TRBV29-1 and TRBJ1-2 for the parts outside the CDR3, the full variable domain is SAVISQKPSRDICQRGTSLTIQCQVDSQVTMMFWYRQQPGQSLTLIATANQGSEATYESGFVIDKFPISRPNLTFSTLTVSNMSPEDSSIYLCSVIRDGANYGYTFGSGTRLTVV.

The V gene is TRBV5-1, the J gene TRBJ1-1, with D perhaps matching TRBD1 (6 bases). Trimming shortened V by 4 bases and J by 5 bases, and 21 bases separated the two germline ends. Germline V gene lookup returns CDR1 SGHRS and CDR2 YFSETQ. The CDR3 sequence is 16 residues long. The CDR3: CASSPGGGALITEAFF. CDR3 sequence (DNA): TGCGCCAGCAGCCCCGGAGGGGGGGCGCTAATTACTGAAGCTTTCTTT. Variable domain in full (rest from reference TRBV5-1 and TRBJ1-1): KAGVTQTPRYLIKTRGQQVTLSCSPISGHRSVSWYQQTPGQGLQFLFEYFSETQRNKGNFPGRFSGRQFSNSRSEMNVSTLELGDSALYLCASSPGGGALITEAFFGQGTRLTVV.

This clone was seen a few times. This chain connects TRBV29-1 to TRBJ1-3; D not resolved. Trimming cost V 5 bases and J 2 bases, with 13 bases left between them. The germline V gene has CDR1 SQVTM and CDR2 ANQGSEA. The CDR3 spans 14 residues. CDR3 sequence (DNA): TGCAGCGTTCGTGCAGTTGTCCCTGGAAACACCATATATTTT. It specifies CSVRAVVPGNTIYF.

The chain has TRBV10-1 and TRBJ2-5, with D possibly being TRBD1 (5 bases). Germline CDR1 is WNHNN and CDR2 is SYGVQD (reference sequence). V dropped 6 bases and J dropped 0 bases, with 8 bases sitting between them. The CDR3 extends over 13 amino acids. CDR3 coding DNA: TGCGCCAGCAGGTTGACAGACCAAGAGACCCAGTACTTC. This translates into CASRLTDQETQYF.

This clone has only one observation. The chain joins TRBV6-6 to TRBJ2-7; 7 positions match TRBD1. J lost 0 bases, V lost 7 bases, and 6 bases had no gene match. CDR1 is MNHNY and CDR2 is SVGAGI in the germline V gene (reference sequence). CDR3 length: 14 residues. CDR3 nucleotides: TGTGCCAGCAAACGGACAGGTCACTCCTACGAGCAGTACTTC. Encoded protein: CASKRTGHSYEQYF.

This rearrangement joins TRBV7-2 to TRBJ1-1; TRBD1 aligns across 8 bases. The ends lost 3 bases at V and 10 bases at J; junction bases unmatched: 4. The CDR3 runs 12 residues. Germline V gives CDR1 SGHTA, CDR2 FQGNSA. The CDR3 reads CASSLNRGVAFF. CDR3 DNA: TGTGCCAGCAGCTTGAACAGGGGGGTAGCTTTCTTT.

The chain has TRBV10-3 and TRBJ1-5, with D maybe TRBD1 (5 bases). The CDR3 has 12 residues. Trimming took 8 bases from V and 6 from J, leaving 11 bases between them. Germline CDR1 is ENHRY and CDR2 is SYGVKD. In DNA, the CDR3 is TGTGCCATCGGGGGGTCGGGTCAGCCCCAGCATTTT. Protein product: CAIGGSGQPQHF.

This clone was observed a single time. CDR3: CATNFSGGLAKNIQYF. CDR3 in DNA: TGTGCCACCAATTTCAGCGGGGGCCTAGCCAAAAACATTCAGTACTTC. V is TRBV24-1 and J is TRBJ2-4, with 8 nucleotides matching TRBD2. The CDR3 consists of 16 residues. After removal of 8 bases from V and 0 bases from J, the junction contained 8 bases not matched to a gene. Germline CDR1 is KGHDR and CDR2 is SFDVKD.

CDR3 region: CSVRTLQNIQYF. CDR3 nucleotides: TGCAGCGTACGGACACTCCAAAACATTCAGTACTTC. This sequence joins TRBV29-1 and TRBJ2-4, with D possibly being TRBD1 (5 bases). Germline CDR1 reads SQVTM; CDR2 reads ANQGSEA. V lost 6 bases and J 5 bases, leaving 11 bases between the germline ends. The CDR3 is 12 residues long.

V gene TRBV24-1 combines with J gene TRBJ2-5, with a weak D call TRBD2 (7 bases). V shed 5 bases and J shed 5 bases, with 11 bases lying between them. Germline V gene lookup returns CDR1 KGHDR and CDR2 SFDVKD. This CDR3 is 13 amino acids long. This chain's CDR3 is CATSAGGMETQYF. CDR3 bases: TGTGCCACCAGTGCGGGGGGCATGGAGACCCAGTACTTC.

The chain recombines TRBV7-2 with TRBJ2-7; 7 nucleotides line up with TRBD1. CDR3 length: 16 amino acids. The ends lost 3 bases at V and 6 bases at J; junction bases unmatched: 14. Germline V lookup: CDR1 SGHTA, CDR2 FQGNSA. CDR3 coding DNA: TGTGCCAGCAGCTTCAGCTCGACAGGGAGTAGAGGCGAGCAGTACTTC. It specifies CASSFSSTGSRGEQYF.

The chain has TRBV9 and TRBJ1-1; 10 bases match TRBD1. The CDR3 extends over 17 amino acids. J was trimmed by 3 bases and V by 4 bases; bases with no gene match: 12. Germline V gives CDR1 SGDLS, CDR2 YYNGEE. CDR3 sequence reads: CASSPRDRGYWDTEAFF. DNA for the CDR3: TGTGCCAGCAGCCCGAGGGACAGGGGTTATTGGGACACTGAAGCTTTCTTT.

V and J are TRBV7-3 and TRBJ2-5, with D maybe TRBD2 (5 bases). The germline V gene has CDR1 SGHTA and CDR2 FQGTGA. V shed 3 bases and J shed 1 base, with 12 bases lying between them. The length of the CDR3 is 15 residues. Written as DNA, the CDR3 is TGTGCCAGCAGCTTGCAAAGCGGCATCCAAGAGACCCAGTACTTC. The encoded protein is CASSLQSGIQETQYF.

The V and J genes are TRBV28 and TRBJ2-5; 8 bases agree with TRBD1. This CDR3 has 15 residues. Germline-derived CDR1 and CDR2 are MDHEN and SYDVKM. The V gene end was trimmed by 5 bases and the J gene end by 2 bases; junction bases not matched to a gene: 7. CDR3 nucleotides: TGTGCCAGCAGTCGTTTACAGGGGGGACAAGAGACCCAGTACTTC. The encoded protein is CASSRLQGGQETQYF.

V usage is TRBV6-5 and J usage is TRBJ1-2; tentatively, D is TRBD1 (6 bases). The germline V gene has CDR1 MNHEY and CDR2 SVGAGI. V was shortened by 11 bases and J by 1 base, with 20 bases between the two germline ends. This CDR3 contains 15 residues. As DNA, the CDR3 is TGTGCCTCACGCACAGGGATGTCTAGTAACTATGGCTACACCTTC. The encoded protein is CASRTGMSSNYGYTF.

This clone was picked up a small number of times. The chain employs TRBV5-8 and TRBJ1-6; D unresolved. With 0 bases removed from V and 10 bases from J, the gap between germline ends came to 5 bases. The CDR3 length is 12 residues. Germline loops: CDR1 SGHTS, CDR2 YDEGEE. The CDR3 region has the DNA TGTGCCAGCAGCTTGGTTCTGTCACCCCTCCACTTT. Translating it yields CASSLVLSPLHF.

The chain combines TRBV6-5 with TRBJ2-2; tentatively, D is TRBD2 (6 bases). The CDR3 contains 15 residues. Germline CDR1 MNHEY, CDR2 SVGAGI. Trimming pared 6 bases from V and 7 bases from J, leaving 18 bases between. The CDR3 loop reads CASSPPGGAIGELFF. CDR3 nucleotides: TGTGCCAGCAGCCCCCCCGGAGGGGCAATCGGGGAGCTGTTTTTT.

The gene calls are TRBV4-1 and TRBJ2-2; 8 positions agree with TRBD2. Unmatched junction bases numbered 9, after V lost 3 bases and J lost 0 bases. The CDR3 length is 18 residues. Per germline, CDR1 MGHRA and CDR2 YSYEKL. The CDR3 sequence: CASSHRSQRESNTGELFF. Here the CDR3 DNA reads TGCGCCAGCAGCCACCGAAGCCAGCGGGAGTCGAACACCGGGGAGCTGTTTTTT.